These 16 T cell receptor beta chains share one sample of origin, sequenced in a study of shared clonotypes between healthy human individuals. Produced via immunoSEQ multiplex PCR; TCRdb's table is partial and in-frame only. The top ten hold around 13% of the sample, which has fewer than 600,000 clones, roughly three quarters seen once. Sequenced material: PBMCs. Source of these receptors: a woman aged 40-49 years in good health. Some clones in this sample may be carry-over from other donors' samples.

On this clone: Being one base from a much bigger clone, this may be a read error. Other DNA sequences in the same sample also yield this CDR3. The J gene is TRBJ2-7, the V gene TRBV5-4; 13 positions match TRBD2. Germline lookup yields CDR1 SGHNT and CDR2 YYREEE (reference sequence). The V and J ends lost 0 bases and 3 bases, in that order; junction bases with no gene match: 0. The CDR3 extends over 15 amino acids. This CDR3 reads CASSLGTSGSYEQYF. The CDR3 DNA follows: TGTGCCAGCAGCTTGGGGACTAGCGGGAGCTACGAGCAGTACTTC.

The chain combines TRBV28 with TRBJ2-7; perhaps D is TRBD1 or TRBD2 (5 bases each). Germline V gene data show CDR1 as MDHEN and CDR2 as SYDVKM. The CDR3 is made up of 13 amino acids. V was pared by 5 bases and J by 3 bases, with 11 bases between. In DNA, the CDR3 is TGTGCCAGCAGTACGGGACCCCTCTACGAGCAGTACTTC. Its protein is CASSTGPLYEQYF.

The table lists this clone with a count of one. The chain is built from TRBV5-1 and TRBJ2-3, with 7 nucleotides matching TRBD2. After removal of 2 bases from V and 6 bases from J, the junction contained 12 bases not matched to a gene. CDR1 and CDR2 from the germline V gene are SGHRS and YFSETQ. The CDR3 loop spans 16 amino acids. CDR3 loop: CASSFTAGVAGDTQYF. The CDR3 nucleotides are TGCGCCAGCAGCTTTACTGCGGGAGTAGCGGGTGATACGCAGTATTTT.

V usage is TRBV28 and J usage is TRBJ2-4, with D perhaps matching TRBD1 or TRBD2 (6 bases each). Between the trimmed V and J ends, which lost 7 bases and 11 bases, there was a span of 27 bases. Germline lookup yields CDR1 MDHEN and CDR2 SYDVKM. The CDR3 length is 16 residues. In DNA form, the CDR3 reads TGTGCCAGCACCAAAAGGGGGGCCGGTGGCCGGCTGTTTCAGTACTTC. It is translated as CASTKRGAGGRLFQYF. The entire variable domain, with the rest obtained from reference TRBV28 and TRBJ2-4, is as follows: DVKVTQSSRYLVKRTGEKVFLECVQDMDHENMFWYRQDPGLGLRLIYFSYDVKMKEKGDIPEGYSVSREKKERFSLILESASTNQTSMYLCASTKRGAGGRLFQYFGAGTRLSVL.

The chain has TRBV5-1 and TRBJ2-7; D perhaps matches TRBD1 (6 bases). This CDR3 has 13 amino acids. Germline values: CDR1 SGHRS, CDR2 YFSETQ. Trimming stripped 4 bases from V and 1 base from J, with 9 bases between. Written as DNA, the CDR3 is TGCGCCAGCAGCATCGACAGGTCCTACGAGCAGTACTTC. This translates into CASSIDRSYEQYF.

A remark on this clone: Different DNA sequences within this sample yield the same CDR3. The V call is TRBV28, the J call TRBJ1-5; D not certain. Trimming removed 9 bases at V and 0 bases at J, with 6 bases between. The CDR3 covers 12 residues. In germline, CDR1 is MDHEN, CDR2 SYDVKM. The CDR3 DNA follows: TGTGCCAGTCGGGGTAGCAATCAGCCCCAGCATTTT. Translated: CASRGSNQPQHF.

This rearrangement joins TRBV18 to TRBJ2-3; 7 bases are a match to TRBD1. The CDR3 covers 15 residues. V was pared by 6 bases and J by 5 bases, with 11 bases of the junction left unmatched. Germline V gene data show CDR1 as KGHSH and CDR2 as LQKENI. This chain's CDR3 is CASSPASGTVDTQYF. The CDR3 nucleotides are TGTGCCAGCTCTCCTGCCTCCGGGACAGTAGATACGCAGTATTTT.

For this clone: Given a much more abundant clone one base away, this may be a read error. This sample also contains other DNA sequences that code for the same CDR3. The chain employs TRBV5-1 and TRBJ1-1, with D maybe TRBD1 (6 bases). Germline CDR1 SGHRS, CDR2 YFSETQ. This CDR3 has 14 amino acids. With 0 bases removed from V and 1 base from J, the gap between germline ends came to 7 bases. CDR3 nucleotide sequence: TGCGCCAGCAGCTTGGGAGGGGGGAACACTGAAGCTTTCTTT. Its protein product is CASSLGGGNTEAFF.

The V gene is TRBV9, the J gene TRBJ2-1; D tentatively fits TRBD1 or TRBD2 (6 bases each). Germline assignment: CDR1 SGDLS and CDR2 YYNGEE. The V end was cut by 3 bases, the J end by 2 bases, with 12 bases between. The CDR3 totals 15 residues. The CDR3 sequence: CASSERGVPYNEQFF. CDR3 nucleotides: TGTGCCAGCAGCGAGAGGGGGGTACCCTACAATGAGCAGTTCTTC.

On this clone: Other nucleotide sequences in the sample specify the same CDR3. This chain joins TRBV2 and TRBJ2-7, with 9 bases aligning to TRBD2. V lost 11 bases, J lost 2 bases, and 1 base stayed unmatched. From germline, CDR1 is SNHLY and CDR2 FYNNEI. This CDR3 contains 11 residues. The CDR3 spells CAGGGAYEQYF. The CDR3 bases are TGTGCCGGCGGGGGGGCCTACGAGCAGTACTTC.

The CDR3 coding sequence is TGTGCCAGCACTCTGACAGGAGGGGACACTGAAGCTTTCTTT. Protein sequence: CASTLTGGDTEAFF. The chain has TRBV28 and TRBJ1-1, with D possibly matching TRBD1 (6 bases). This CDR3 has 14 amino acids. Germline CDR1 and CDR2: MDHEN and SYDVKM. V was shortened by 7 bases and J by 3 bases, with 15 bases between the two germline ends.

J is TRBJ2-2 and V is TRBV27; a weak D match, TRBD2 (6 bases). The CDR3 covers 12 residues. Germline V gene lookup returns CDR1 MNHEY and CDR2 SMNVEV (reference sequence). V dropped 6 bases and J dropped 7 bases, with 9 bases sitting between them. The CDR3 coding sequence is TGTGCCAGCAGGCCGGGGGTCGGGGAGCTGTTTTTT. Its translation: CASRPGVGELFF.

The V call is TRBV5-4, the J call TRBJ1-1, with TRBD1 matching 8 bases. From germline, CDR1 is SGHNT and CDR2 YYREEE (reference sequence). The J segment lost 2 bases and the V segment lost 0 bases, leaving 3 bases of the junction unmatched. The CDR3 totals 15 residues. The CDR3 sequence: CASSLGTGRNTEAFF. As DNA, the CDR3 is TGTGCCAGCAGCTTGGGGACAGGGAGAAACACTGAAGCTTTCTTT.

The chain is built from TRBV5-4 and TRBJ1-1; D perhaps matches TRBD1 (5 bases). Between the trimmed V and J ends, which lost 0 bases and 3 bases, there was a span of 9 bases. Germline V gene data show CDR1 as SGHNT and CDR2 as YYREEE (reference sequence). The CDR3 consists of 14 residues. The CDR3 nucleotides read TGTGCCAGCAGCTTGGTAGGGGCGGACACTGAAGCTTTCTTT. This gives the protein CASSLVGADTEAFF.

Of note for this clone: The sample carries other DNA sequences with the same CDR3. The chain has TRBV7-2 and TRBJ2-7, with no clear D. Trimming cost V 0 bases and J 5 bases, with 2 bases left between them. The CDR3 length is 11 residues. Per germline, CDR1 SGHTA and CDR2 FQGNSA. The CDR3 spells CASSLANEQYF. The CDR3 DNA follows: TGTGCCAGCAGCTTAGCGAACGAGCAGTACTTC.

CDR3 nucleotides: TGTGCCATCAGTGGCCCCCAGAACACTGAAGCTTTCTTT. Translation gives CAISGPQNTEAFF. This rearrangement joins TRBV10-3 to TRBJ1-1; D is unresolved. Germline CDR1 ENHRY, CDR2 SYGVKD. The CDR3 runs to 13 residues. Trimming cost V 4 bases and J 1 base, with 7 bases left between them.